This is a list of T cell receptor beta chains from one sample in a study of memory B cells and T cells in multiple sclerosis. The antigens of these receptors remain unknown. Clones were sequenced by immunoSEQ multiplex PCR, and TCRdb holds only the in-frame ones, with some missing. Of tens of thousands of clones in the sample, roughly 86% were seen once. Sequenced: PBMCs from blood kept in culture. These receptors all stem from a human donor with multiple sclerosis. Each CDR3 is given with its conserved first and last residue. D genes are given only for firm matches. Clone size appears in some rows only: once, few, many, or a class for an expanded clone.

j_call | clone_size | cdr3_length | d_call | v_call | cdr3_aa | cdr3_nt
TRBJ2-2 | . | 14 | . | TRBV7-3 | CASSLGANTGELFF | TGTGCCAGCAGCTTAGGTGCTAACACCGGGGAGCTGTTTTTT
TRBJ1-2 | . | 14 | . | TRBV9 | CASSPSGTGYGYTF | TGTGCCAGCAGCCCCTCCGGGACGGGATATGGCTACACCTTC
TRBJ2-7 | . | 14 | TRBD2 | TRBV7-3 | CASSRSGRLAEQYF | TGTGCCAGCAGCCGTAGCGGGAGGCTCGCCGAGCAGTACTTC
TRBJ1-5 | . | 13 | . | TRBV19 | CASSMSSNQPQHF | TGTGCCAGTAGTATGAGTAGCAATCAGCCCCAGCATTTT
TRBJ1-4 | . | 15 | TRBD1 | TRBV6-1 | CASSEQDTGVEKLFF | TGTGCCAGCAGTGAACAGGATACAGGGGTAGAAAAACTGTTTTTT
TRBJ1-1 | . | 13 | . | TRBV5-1 | CASSLVLGSRAFF | TGCGCCAGCAGCTTGGTATTAGGTTCCAGAGCTTTCTTT
TRBJ2-7 | . | 14 | . | TRBV28 | CASSTGTVTYEQYF | TGTGCCAGCAGTACGGGGACCGTCACCTACGAGCAGTACTTC
TRBJ2-7 | . | 15 | TRBD1 | TRBV5-1 | CASSLTPGQTYEQYF | TGCGCCAGCAGCTTGACCCCGGGACAGACCTACGAGCAGTACTTC
TRBJ2-2 | . | 17 | . | TRBV9 | CASSVTLLGRNTGELFF | TGTGCCAGCAGCGTAACCCTTCTTGGCAGGAACACCGGGGAGCTGTTTTTT
TRBJ2-7 | . | 13 | . | TRBV27 | CASSLSQTHEQYF | TGTGCCAGCAGTTTATCTCAAACCCACGAGCAGTACTTC
TRBJ1-2 | . | 14 | . | TRBV11-2 | CASSSSRLSYGYTF | TGTGCCAGCAGCTCAAGCAGGCTTAGCTATGGCTACACCTTC
TRBJ2-7 | . | 15 | TRBD1 | TRBV9 | CASSAGTGFVGEQYF | TGTGCCAGCAGCGCAGGGACAGGCTTTGTTGGCGAGCAGTACTTC
TRBJ2-2 | once | 14 | TRBD1 | TRBV19 | CASIPQGEGGELFF | TGTGCCAGTATCCCACAGGGGGAAGGCGGGGAGCTGTTTTTT
TRBJ2-1 | . | 14 | . | TRBV15 | CATSRPGTTNEQFF | TGTGCCACCAGCAGACCCGGGACAACTAATGAGCAGTTCTTC
TRBJ1-2 | . | 14 | . | TRBV29-1 | CSVVAGWRDYGYTF | TGCAGCGTTGTTGCGGGGTGGAGGGACTATGGCTACACCTTC
TRBJ2-2 | . | 15 | TRBD1 | TRBV6-4 | CASNPTGGTTGELFF | TGTGCCAGCAATCCGACAGGGGGGACCACCGGGGAGCTGTTTTTT
TRBJ2-3 | . | 15 | . | TRBV18 | CASSPSRVGTDTQYF | TGTGCCAGCTCACCCAGTCGTGTCGGCACAGATACGCAGTATTTT
TRBJ2-3 | . | 16 | TRBD2 | TRBV5-1 | CASSSGLAGAADTQYF | TGCGCCAGCAGCTCGGGACTAGCGGGAGCCGCAGATACGCAGTATTTT
TRBJ1-4 | medium-sized | 13 | . | TRBV28 | CASSRDSNEKLFF | TGTGCCAGCTCGCGGGACTCTAATGAAAAACTGTTTTTT
TRBJ1-5 | . | 15 | . | TRBV6-1 | CASSEADGNNQPQHF | TGTGCCAGCAGTGAAGCGGACGGTAACAATCAGCCCCAGCATTTT
TRBJ1-1 | . | 12 | . | TRBV19 | CASAHRDTEAFF | TGTGCCAGTGCCCACAGGGACACTGAAGCTTTCTTT
TRBJ2-7 | once | 16 | . | TRBV2 | CASSEAGTISSYEQYF | TGTGCCAGCAGTGAAGCCGGGACAATTAGTAGTTACGAGCAGTACTTC
TRBJ2-5 | . | 13 | . | TRBV18 | CASSPPSQETQYF | TGTGCCAGCTCACCACCGAGCCAAGAGACCCAGTACTTC
TRBJ2-3 | few | 12 | . | TRBV19 | CASSITADTQYF | TGTGCCAGTAGTATAACAGCAGATACGCAGTATTTT